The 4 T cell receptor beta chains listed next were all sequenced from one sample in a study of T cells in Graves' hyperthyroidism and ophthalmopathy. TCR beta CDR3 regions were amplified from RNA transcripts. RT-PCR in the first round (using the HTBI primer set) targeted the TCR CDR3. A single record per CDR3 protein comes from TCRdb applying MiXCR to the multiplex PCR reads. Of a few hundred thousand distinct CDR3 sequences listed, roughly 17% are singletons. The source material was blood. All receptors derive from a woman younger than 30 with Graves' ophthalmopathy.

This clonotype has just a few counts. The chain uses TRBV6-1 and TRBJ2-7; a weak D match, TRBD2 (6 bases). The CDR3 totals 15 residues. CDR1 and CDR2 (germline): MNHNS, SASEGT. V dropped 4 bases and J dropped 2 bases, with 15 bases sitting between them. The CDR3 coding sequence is TGTGCCAGCAGTGGTCAGGGTGCGGGAACCTACGAGCAGTACTTC. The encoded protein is CASSGQGAGTYEQYF.

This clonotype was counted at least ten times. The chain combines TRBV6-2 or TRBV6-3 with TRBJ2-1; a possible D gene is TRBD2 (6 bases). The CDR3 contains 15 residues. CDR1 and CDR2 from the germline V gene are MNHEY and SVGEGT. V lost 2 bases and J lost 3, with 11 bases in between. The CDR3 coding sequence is TGTGCCAGCAGTTACCCGGGAGAGGTCTACAATGAGCAGTTCTTC. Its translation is CASSYPGEVYNEQFF.

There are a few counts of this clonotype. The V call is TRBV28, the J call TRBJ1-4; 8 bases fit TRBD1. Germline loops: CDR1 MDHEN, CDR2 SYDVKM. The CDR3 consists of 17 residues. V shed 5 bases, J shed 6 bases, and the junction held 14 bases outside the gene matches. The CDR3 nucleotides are TGTGCCAGCAGTGGCGGAACAGGGGGTAGTTTAGATGAAAAACTGTTTTTT. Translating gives CASSGGTGGSLDEKLFF.

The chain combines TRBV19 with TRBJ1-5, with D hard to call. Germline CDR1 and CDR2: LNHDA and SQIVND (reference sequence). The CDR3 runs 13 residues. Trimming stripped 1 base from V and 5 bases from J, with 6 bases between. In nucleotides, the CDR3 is TGTGCCAGTAGTATAGTTGAAGATCAGCCCCAGCATTTT. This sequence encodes CASSIVEDQPQHF.